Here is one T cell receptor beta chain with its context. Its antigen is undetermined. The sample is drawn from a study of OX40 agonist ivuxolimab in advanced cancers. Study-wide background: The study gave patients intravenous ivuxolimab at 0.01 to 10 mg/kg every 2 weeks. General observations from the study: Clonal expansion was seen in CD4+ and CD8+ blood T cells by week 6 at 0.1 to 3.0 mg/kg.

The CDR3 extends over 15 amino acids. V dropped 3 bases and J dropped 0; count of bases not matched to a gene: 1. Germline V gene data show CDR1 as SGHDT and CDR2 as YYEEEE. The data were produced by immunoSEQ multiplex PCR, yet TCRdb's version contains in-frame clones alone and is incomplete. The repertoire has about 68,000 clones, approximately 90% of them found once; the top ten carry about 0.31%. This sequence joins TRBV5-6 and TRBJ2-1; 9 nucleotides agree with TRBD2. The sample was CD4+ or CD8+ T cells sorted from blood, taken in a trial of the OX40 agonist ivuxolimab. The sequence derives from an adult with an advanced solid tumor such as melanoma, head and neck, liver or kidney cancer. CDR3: CASSYSGSSYNEQFF. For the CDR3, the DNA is TGTGCCAGCAGCTATAGCGGGAGCTCCTACAATGAGCAGTTCTTC.